A selection of T cell receptor beta chains follows, all from one sample in a study of siplizumab effects on memory and regulatory T cells. Here immunoSEQ multiplex PCR was the method, and the copy in TCRdb shows in-frame clones only, minus some. The data show approximately 92,000 clones, with roughly 94% seen just once and 1% to 1.5% held by the top ten. The sample comprised non-Treg CD4+ T cells sorted from blood. The source is a human donor in good health. The CDR3 runs from the conserved cysteine through the conserved F or W. D genes are given only for firm matches. Part of the rows lack a size; the others show once, few, many or a class for expanded clones.

abundance,d_gene,len,v_gene,j_gene,CDR3aa,CDR3nt
.,.,15,TRBV5-1,TRBJ1-2,CASRKDIQSIYGYTF,TGCGCCAGCCGTAAAGATATCCAGAGCATCTATGGCTACACCTTC
.,TRBD1,17,TRBV27,TRBJ2-1,CASSFVGQASSYNEQFF,TGTGCCAGCAGTTTTGTCGGACAGGCGAGCTCCTACAATGAGCAGTTCTTC
.,TRBD2,17,TRBV5-1,TRBJ2-1,CASSFGASGSSYNEQFF,TGCGCCAGCAGCTTCGGGGCTAGCGGGAGCTCCTACAATGAGCAGTTCTTC
.,.,16,TRBV27,TRBJ2-6,CASSLLRGSGANVLTF,TGTGCCAGCAGTTTATTGAGGGGCTCTGGGGCCAACGTCCTGACTTTC
.,.,14,TRBV13,TRBJ2-5,CASSFWKSGETQYF,TGTGCCAGCAGCTTTTGGAAATCCGGAGAGACCCAGTACTTC
.,.,11,TRBV12-5,TRBJ1-1,CASASTGEAFF,TGTGCTAGTGCCTCAACAGGGGAAGCTTTCTTT
.,TRBD1,17,TRBV5-8,TRBJ1-2,CASSPPQTGRGTYGYTF,TGTGCCAGCAGCCCCCCGCAGACAGGGAGGGGGACCTATGGCTACACCTTC
.,TRBD1,14,TRBV28,TRBJ1-4,CASSRGQGGWRLFF,TGTGCCAGCAGCCGAGGACAGGGAGGGTGGAGACTGTTTTTT
.,.,14,TRBV19,TRBJ2-2,CASIEQGRTGELFF,TGTGCCAGTATAGAACAGGGGAGGACCGGGGAGCTGTTTTTT
.,.,15,TRBV7-3,TRBJ2-3,CASSEKAASTDTQYF,TGTGCCAGCAGTGAGAAGGCCGCTAGCACAGATACGCAGTATTTT
.,.,11,TRBV20-1,TRBJ1-1,CSFYVNTEAFF,TGCAGTTTTTATGTGAACACTGAAGCTTTCTTT
.,.,16,TRBV7-9,TRBJ2-1,CASSSPTSSSYNEQFF,TGTGCCAGCAGCTCCCCGACTTCCAGCTCCTACAATGAGCAGTTCTTC
.,.,14,TRBV5-1,TRBJ2-7,CASSLGPSAWEQYF,TGCGCCAGCAGCTTGGGACCTAGCGCGTGGGAGCAGTACTTC
.,TRBD1,14,TRBV28,TRBJ2-7,CASGTGGIAYEQYF,TGTGCCAGCGGGACAGGGGGAATAGCCTACGAGCAGTACTTC
.,.,12,TRBV28,TRBJ1-2,CASAKLNYGYTF,TGTGCCAGCGCAAAACTTAACTATGGCTACACCTTC
once,.,13,TRBV5-8,TRBJ1-5,CASSLLSGQPQHF,TGTGCCAGCAGCTTATTATCTGGGCAGCCCCAGCATTTT
.,.,15,TRBV6-1,TRBJ2-7,CASSEGSLLPYEQYF,TGTGCCAGCAGTGAAGGGAGTCTTTTACCTTACGAGCAGTACTTC
.,TRBD2,15,TRBV2,TRBJ2-1,CASSVSGSSYNEQFF,TGTGCCAGCAGTGTTAGCGGGAGCTCCTACAATGAGCAGTTCTTC
.,TRBD2,15,TRBV29-1,TRBJ2-2,CSVALAGVNTGELFF,TGCAGCGTGGCACTAGCGGGAGTTAACACCGGGGAGCTGTTTTTT